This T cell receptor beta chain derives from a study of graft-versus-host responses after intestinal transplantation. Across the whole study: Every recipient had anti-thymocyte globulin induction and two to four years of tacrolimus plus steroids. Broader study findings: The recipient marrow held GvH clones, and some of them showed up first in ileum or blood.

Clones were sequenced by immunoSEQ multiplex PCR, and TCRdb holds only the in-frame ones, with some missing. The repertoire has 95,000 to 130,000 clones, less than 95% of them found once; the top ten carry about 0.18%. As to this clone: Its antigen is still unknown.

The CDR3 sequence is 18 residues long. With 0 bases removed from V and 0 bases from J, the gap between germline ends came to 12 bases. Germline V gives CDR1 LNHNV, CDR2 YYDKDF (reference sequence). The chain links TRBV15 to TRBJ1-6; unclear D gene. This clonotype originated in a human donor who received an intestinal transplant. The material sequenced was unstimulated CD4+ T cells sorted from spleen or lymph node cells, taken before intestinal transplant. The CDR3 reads CATSRDIPASSYNSPLHF. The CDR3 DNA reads TGTGCCACCAGCAGAGATATCCCCGCTAGCTCCTATAATTCACCCCTCCACTTT.